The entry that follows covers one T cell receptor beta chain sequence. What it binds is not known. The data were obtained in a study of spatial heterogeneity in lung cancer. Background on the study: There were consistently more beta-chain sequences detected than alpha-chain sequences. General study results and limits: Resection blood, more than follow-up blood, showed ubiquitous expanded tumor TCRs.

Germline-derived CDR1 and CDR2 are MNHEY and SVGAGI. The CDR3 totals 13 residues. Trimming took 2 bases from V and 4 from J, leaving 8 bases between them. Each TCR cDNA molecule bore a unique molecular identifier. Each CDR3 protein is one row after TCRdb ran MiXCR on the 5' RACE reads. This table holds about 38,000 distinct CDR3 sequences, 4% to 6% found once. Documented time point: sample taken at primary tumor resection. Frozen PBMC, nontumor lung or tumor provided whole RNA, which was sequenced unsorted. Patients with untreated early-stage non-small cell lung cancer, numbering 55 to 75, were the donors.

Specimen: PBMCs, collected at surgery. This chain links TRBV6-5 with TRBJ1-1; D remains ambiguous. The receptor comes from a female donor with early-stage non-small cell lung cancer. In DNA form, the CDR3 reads TGTGCCAGCAGTTACGGGTTTCTCACTGAAGCTTTCTTT. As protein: CASSYGFLTEAFF.